This T cell receptor beta chain was captured by sequencing in a study of CD8 T cells in Susac syndrome (dated 2019 in TCRdb). Describing the broader study: Whether CD8+ T cell activation and differentiation in Susac syndrome was antigen driven was tested using repertoire sequencing. The clonality of the CD8+ T cell repertoire was compared across approximately twelve healthy donors, around 14 Susac syndrome patients and fewer than 16 multiple sclerosis patients. The research as a whole found: The study acknowledged that relatively few individuals were included in the TCR sequencing and HLA analysis.

The cysteine opens and the phenylalanine closes a CDR3 of 14 amino acids. Here the CDR3 DNA is all that survives: 42 bases in frame from base 1. The germline V gene yields MNHEY for CDR1 and SVGAGI for CDR2. The V end loses 5 bases and the J end loses 7 bases, and a stretch of 15 bases separates them. Note on this clonotype: Its recognized antigen is unknown. Base qualities are not recorded, but no much larger clone differs from it by a single base.

RNA was extracted using the RNeasy kit, and roughly 0.5 to 1 microgram was reverse transcribed with random hexamers. The immunoSEQ multiplex PCR assay, which covers 54 Vbeta and 13 Jbeta segments, was used to amplify TCR beta CDR3 regions. PCR amplification bias was corrected using a synthetic template baseline for primer optimization and computational correction. On the authors' methods: Reads were assigned to V, D and J genes according to IMGT and analyzed in immunoSEQ Analyzer, with only productive sequences retained. To calculate clonality, Shannon entropy was normalized by log2 of the number of productive unique sequences and then subtracted from one. Public and private clones were assessed among the 100 most prevalent clones of each patient and control. A clone was defined as Susac-specific if it was absent from the healthy and MS cohorts, from 950 to 1,300 published viral clones and from other ImmuneACCESS disease sequences. In TCRdb, the public reads were trimmed at Q25 with fastp and aligned with MiXCR, with productive beta chains retained. Entries are consolidated by CDR3 protein sequence, retaining the most common genes and DNA. The authors' filters were not applied to this entry. In this sample the table shows about 300,000 distinct CDR3 sequences, roughly 85% of which occur a single time. The leading ten clones occupy 0.21% of the sample.

High-throughput TCR beta sequencing profiled peripheral blood CD8+ and CD4+ T cells from healthy donors, Susac syndrome patients and multiple sclerosis patients. Treatment-naive patients with stable or active relapsing-remitting disease fulfilling revised McDonald criteria were used as multiple sclerosis controls. Bulk CD8+ and CD4+ T cells were purified magnetically by negative isolation, whereas CD8+ TEMRA cells were enriched by FACS. Blood was drawn into EDTA tubes, processed within 24 hours, and PBMCs were isolated by density gradient centrifugation. PBMCs intended for TCR sequencing were cryopreserved in liquid nitrogen and thawed later in a water bath at 37 degrees C. The sorted or isolated CD4+, CD8+ and CD8+ TEMRA cells had a purity of 90% or higher.

This clonotype was obtained from a human donor with multiple sclerosis. Sequencing input: CD8+ T cells from PBMCs. This sequence uses TRBV6-5 and TRBJ2-1; the D region possibly corresponds to TRBD2 (5 bases align). The CDR3 protein: CASSHDLTGNEQFF. The sequenced DNA is TGTGCCAGCAGTCACGATCTTACGGGGAATGAGCAGTTCTTC.